This T cell receptor (beta chain) comes out of a study of blood T cell repertoires in COVID-19. Study as a whole: Sites in the United States, Italy and Spain provided acute and convalescent COVID-19 samples. In each case, the material was cDNA or gDNA derived from T cells, B-cell-depleted T cells, or PBMCs.

In the authors' methods: Counts of nucleated cells, estimated from reference gene primer amplification, were obtained. Measured with immunoSEQ multiplex PCR; TCRdb has only the in-frame clones, and not every one. The DNA was the basis for D and trimming; V, J and clone size are from that table. The sample lists about 220,000 clones; around four fifths were seen once. Trimming left V 4 bases short and J 3 bases short, with 9 bases between. The CDR3 runs 14 residues. Germline lookup yields CDR1 LGHDT and CDR2 YNNKEL (reference sequence). The clonotype was recovered from a man aged 25 to 40 with active or convalescent COVID-19. The rearrangement uses TRBV3-1 (or the pseudogene TRBV3-2) and TRBJ1-4; D call uncertain. Sequencing was carried out using peripheral blood. The CDR3 here is CASSRGMPNEKLFF. CDR3 coding DNA: TGTGCCAGCAGCCGCGGGATGCCTAATGAAAAACTGTTTTTT.